The T cell receptor beta chain described here comes from a study of regulatory T cells in long-lasting Graves disease. In regard to this clonotype: Its antigen is not identified. This may arise from a read error, as a much more abundant clone is one base away.

Time point given: persistent/refractory GD, antithyroid drugs over 5 years with positive TRAb. PBMCs were the source of the RNA used for TCR sequencing. CDR3 regions were amplified by Arm-PCR using iRepertoire HTBI primers to build TCR beta libraries. One entry per CDR3 protein, called by TCRdb with MiXCR from the multiplex PCR reads. This sample yields about 460,000 distinct CDR3 sequences, of which under 25% are seen a single time; roughly 13% belongs to the top ten. General study results and limits: Rather than thyroid tissue, only peripheral blood underwent study.

V shed 5 bases and J 6 bases; nucleotides not matched to a gene: 6. CDR3 length equals 15 residues. Germline-derived CDR1 and CDR2 are SNHLY and FYNNEI. The rearrangement uses TRBV2 and TRBJ2-2; 10 positions agree with TRBD1. This TCR was recovered from a female donor with Graves disease. The sample consisted of peripheral blood mononuclear cells (PBMCs), taken when the disease was refractory, from a patient treated with antithyroid drugs. CDR3 region: CASSPRQGASGELFF. The CDR3 coding sequence is TGTGCCAGCAGTCCAAGACAGGGGGCATCCGGGGAGCTGTTTTTT.